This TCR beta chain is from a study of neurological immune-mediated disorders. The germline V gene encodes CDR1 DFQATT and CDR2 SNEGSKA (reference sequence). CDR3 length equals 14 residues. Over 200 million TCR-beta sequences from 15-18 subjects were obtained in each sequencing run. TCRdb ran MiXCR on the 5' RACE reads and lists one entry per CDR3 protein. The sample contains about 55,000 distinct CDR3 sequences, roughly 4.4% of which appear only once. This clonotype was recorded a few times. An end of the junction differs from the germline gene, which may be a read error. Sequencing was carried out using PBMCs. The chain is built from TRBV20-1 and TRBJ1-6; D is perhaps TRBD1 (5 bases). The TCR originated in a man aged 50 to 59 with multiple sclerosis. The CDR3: CSARVSGRNSPLNF. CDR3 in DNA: TGCAGTGCTAGAGTTTCAGGGAGGAATTCACCCCTCAACTTT.